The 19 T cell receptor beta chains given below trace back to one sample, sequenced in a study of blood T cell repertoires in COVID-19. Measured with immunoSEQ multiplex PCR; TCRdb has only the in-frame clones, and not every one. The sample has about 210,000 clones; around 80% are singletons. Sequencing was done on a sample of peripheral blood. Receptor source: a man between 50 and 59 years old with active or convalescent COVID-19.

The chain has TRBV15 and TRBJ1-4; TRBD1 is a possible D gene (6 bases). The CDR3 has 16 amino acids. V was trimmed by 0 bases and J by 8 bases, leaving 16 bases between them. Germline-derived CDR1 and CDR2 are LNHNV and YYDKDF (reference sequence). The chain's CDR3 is CATSRERDTPAEKLFF. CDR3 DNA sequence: TGTGCCACCAGCAGAGAAAGGGACACTCCGGCGGAAAAACTGTTTTTT.

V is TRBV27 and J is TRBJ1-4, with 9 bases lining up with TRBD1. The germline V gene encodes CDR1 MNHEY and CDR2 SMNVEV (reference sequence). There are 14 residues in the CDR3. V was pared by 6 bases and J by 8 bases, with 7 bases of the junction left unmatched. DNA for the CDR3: TGTGCCAGCAGGGGACAGGGCACTTCAGAAAAACTGTTTTTT. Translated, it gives CASRGQGTSEKLFF.

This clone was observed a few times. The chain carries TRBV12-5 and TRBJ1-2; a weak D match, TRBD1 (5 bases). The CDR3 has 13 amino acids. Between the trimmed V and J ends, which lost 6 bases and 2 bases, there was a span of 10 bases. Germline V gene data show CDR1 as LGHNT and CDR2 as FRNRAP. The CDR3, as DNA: TGTGCTAGTGGCGAGCAGGGAAACTATGGCTACACCTTC. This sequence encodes CASGEQGNYGYTF.

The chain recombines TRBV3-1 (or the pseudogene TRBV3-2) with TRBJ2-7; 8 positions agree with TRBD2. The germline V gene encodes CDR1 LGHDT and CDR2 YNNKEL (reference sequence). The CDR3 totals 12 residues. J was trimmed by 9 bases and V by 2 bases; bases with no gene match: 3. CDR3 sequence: CASSQTAGVQYF. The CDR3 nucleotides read TGTGCCAGCAGCCAAACAGCGGGGGTGCAGTACTTC.

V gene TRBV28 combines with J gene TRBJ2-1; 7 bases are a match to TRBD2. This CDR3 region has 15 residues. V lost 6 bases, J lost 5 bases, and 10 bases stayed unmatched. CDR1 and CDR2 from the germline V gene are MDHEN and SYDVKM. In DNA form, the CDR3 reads TGTGCCAGCAGGGTGGGCGGGGGAGCCCACAATGAGCAGTTCTTC. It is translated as CASRVGGGAHNEQFF.

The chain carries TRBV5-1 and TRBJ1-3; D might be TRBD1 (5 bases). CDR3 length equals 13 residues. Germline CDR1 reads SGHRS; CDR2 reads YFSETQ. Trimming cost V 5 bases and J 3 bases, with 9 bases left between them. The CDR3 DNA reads TGCGCCAGCAGTGCAGGGTTTGGAAACACCATATATTTT. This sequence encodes CASSAGFGNTIYF.

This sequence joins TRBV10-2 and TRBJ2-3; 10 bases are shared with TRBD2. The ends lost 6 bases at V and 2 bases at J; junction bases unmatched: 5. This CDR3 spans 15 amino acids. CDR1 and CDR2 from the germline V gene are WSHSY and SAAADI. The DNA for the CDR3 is TGCGCCAGCAGAACAACTAGCGGGAACACAGATACGCAGTATTTT. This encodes CASRTTSGNTDTQYF.

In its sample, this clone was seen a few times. The CDR3 reads CASSFPGQGTANYGYTF. DNA for the CDR3: TGTGCCAGCAGCTTTCCCGGACAGGGGACGGCTAACTATGGCTACACCTTC. The J gene is TRBJ1-2, the V gene TRBV7-9; 9 nucleotides line up with TRBD1. Germline V gives CDR1 SEHNR, CDR2 FQNEAQ (reference sequence). This CDR3 has 17 amino acids. V lost 3 bases, J lost 0 bases, and 8 bases stayed unmatched.

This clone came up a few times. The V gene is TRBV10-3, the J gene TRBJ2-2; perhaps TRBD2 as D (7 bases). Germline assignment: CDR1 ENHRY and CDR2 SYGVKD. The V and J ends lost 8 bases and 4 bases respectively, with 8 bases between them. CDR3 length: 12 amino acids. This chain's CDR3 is CAIGGATGELFF. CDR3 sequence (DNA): TGTGCCATCGGGGGGGCCACCGGGGAGCTGTTTTTT.

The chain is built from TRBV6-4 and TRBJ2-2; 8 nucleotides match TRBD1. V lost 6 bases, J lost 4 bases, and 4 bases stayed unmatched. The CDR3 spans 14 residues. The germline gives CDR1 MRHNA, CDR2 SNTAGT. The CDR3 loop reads CASRGQGITGELFF. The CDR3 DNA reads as TGTGCCAGCAGAGGACAGGGCATCACCGGGGAGCTGTTTTTT.

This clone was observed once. The CDR3 DNA reads as TGCGCCAGCAGTGGGGCTAGCGGGGGCACAGATACGCAGTATTTT. The encoded protein is CASSGASGGTDTQYF. The genes are TRBV5-1 and TRBJ2-3; 9 nucleotides agree with TRBD2. Per the germline V gene, CDR1 is SGHRS and CDR2 is YFSETQ. The CDR3 extends over 15 amino acids. The V and J ends lost 5 bases and 1 base, in that order; junction bases with no gene match: 5. The full variable domain, in which reference TRBV5-1 and TRBJ2-3 provide the parts outside the CDR3, is KAGVTQTPRYLIKTRGQQVTLSCSPISGHRSVSWYQQTPGQGLQFLFEYFSETQRNKGNFPGRFSGRQFSNSRSEMNVSTLELGDSALYLCASSGASGGTDTQYFGPGTRLTVL.

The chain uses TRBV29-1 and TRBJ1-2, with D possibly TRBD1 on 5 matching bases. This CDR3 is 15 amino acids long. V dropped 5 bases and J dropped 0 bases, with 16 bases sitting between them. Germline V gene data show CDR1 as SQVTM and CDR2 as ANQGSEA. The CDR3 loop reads CSVQGQGSPNYGYTF. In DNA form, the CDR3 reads TGCAGCGTTCAAGGGCAGGGATCCCCTAACTATGGCTACACCTTC.

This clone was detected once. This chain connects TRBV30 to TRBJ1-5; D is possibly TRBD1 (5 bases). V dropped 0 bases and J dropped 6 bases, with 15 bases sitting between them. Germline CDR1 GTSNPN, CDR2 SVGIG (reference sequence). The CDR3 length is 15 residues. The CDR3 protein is CAWSVRWGDPQPQHF. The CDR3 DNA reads TGTGCCTGGAGTGTACGATGGGGGGACCCTCAGCCCCAGCATTTT.

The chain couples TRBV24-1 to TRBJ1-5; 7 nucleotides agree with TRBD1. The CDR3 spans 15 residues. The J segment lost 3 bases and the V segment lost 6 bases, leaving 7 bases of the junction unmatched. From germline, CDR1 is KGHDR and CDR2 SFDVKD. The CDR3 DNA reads TGTGCCACCAGTACCGGGACAGAGCACAATCAGCCCCAGCATTTT. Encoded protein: CATSTGTEHNQPQHF.

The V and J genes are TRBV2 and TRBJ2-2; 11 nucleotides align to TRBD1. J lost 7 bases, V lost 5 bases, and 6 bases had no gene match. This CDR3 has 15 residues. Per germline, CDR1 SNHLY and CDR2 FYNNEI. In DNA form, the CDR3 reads TGTGCCAGCAGTCCGGACAGGGGGCCGGGCGGGGAGCTGTTTTTT. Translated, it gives CASSPDRGPGGELFF.

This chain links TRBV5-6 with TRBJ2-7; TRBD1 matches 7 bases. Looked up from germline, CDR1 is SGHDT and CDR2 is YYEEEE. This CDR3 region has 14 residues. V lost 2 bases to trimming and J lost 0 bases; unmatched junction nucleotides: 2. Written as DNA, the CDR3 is TGTGCCAGCAGCTTAAGACAGGGCTCCTACGAGCAGTACTTC. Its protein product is CASSLRQGSYEQYF.

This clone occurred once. The CDR3 spells CASSHLAGGYNEQFF. In nucleotides, the CDR3 is TGCGCCAGCAGCCACCTAGCGGGGGGGTACAATGAGCAGTTCTTC. The chain uses TRBV4-3 and TRBJ2-1; 12 positions match TRBD2. The V gene end was trimmed by 3 bases and the J gene end by 4 bases; junction bases not matched to a gene: 1. CDR3 length equals 15 residues. CDR1 is LGHNA and CDR2 is YSLEER in the germline V gene.

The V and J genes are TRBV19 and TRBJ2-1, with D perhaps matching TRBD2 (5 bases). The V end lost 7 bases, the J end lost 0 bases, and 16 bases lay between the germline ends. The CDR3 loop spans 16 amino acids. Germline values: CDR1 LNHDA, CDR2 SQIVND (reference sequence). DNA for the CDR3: TGTGCCAGTACAGTATCAGCGGCGAGCTCCTACAATGAGCAGTTCTTC. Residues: CASTVSAASSYNEQFF.

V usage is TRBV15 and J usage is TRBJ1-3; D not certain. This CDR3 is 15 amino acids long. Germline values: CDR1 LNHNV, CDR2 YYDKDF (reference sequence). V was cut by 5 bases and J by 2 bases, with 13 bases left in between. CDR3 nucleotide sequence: TGTGCCACCAGCCACGATAAAGACACTGGAAACACCATATATTTT. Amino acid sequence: CATSHDKDTGNTIYF. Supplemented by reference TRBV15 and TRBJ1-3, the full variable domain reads DAMVIQNPRYQVTQFGKPVTLSCSQTLNHNVMYWYQQKSSQAPKLLFHYYDKDFNNEADTPDNFQSRRPNTSFCFLDIRSPGLGDTAMYLCATSHDKDTGNTIYFGEGSWLTVV.